This T cell receptor (beta chain) was captured by sequencing in a study of blood T cells in healthy people across ages. This clonotype was found a few times. Sample-barcoded 5' priming and a J-beta primer mix drove a second PCR of about 6 to 12 cycles. TCRdb itself ran the 5' RACE reads through MiXCR, one entry per CDR3 protein. The sample lists hundreds of thousands of distinct CDR3 sequences, about 43% occurring once. Germline trimming cut 7 bases from V and 3 bases from J; bases unmatched to any gene: 11. The CDR3 extends over 16 amino acids. CDR1 is DFQATT and CDR2 is SNEGSKA in the germline V gene (reference sequence).

The TCR was taken from an elderly man in good health. The chain employs TRBV20-1 and TRBJ2-3, with 12 bases fitting TRBD2. The sample taken for sequencing was blood. In nucleotides, the CDR3 is TGCAGTGGGGGTGGGACTAGCGGGCCAGAAACAGATACGCAGTATTTT. Residues: CSGGGTSGPETDTQYF.